What follows is one T cell receptor beta chain and its context. Its recognized antigen is unknown. Base qualities are not provided; no much larger clone lies one nucleotide away. The data were taken from a study of post-analysis software for immune sequencing data (dated by TCRdb to 2013 to 2016). Study-level background: Disease courses on record covered relapsing-remitting, secondary progressive and progressive-relapsing multiple sclerosis, though some patients had no subtype annotation. A subset of samples was prepared in parallel using single-end sample barcoding, then pooled and co-amplified after Illumina adapter ligation. The patient repertoires were compared against 11 previously published healthy control repertoires obtained from donors aged about 6 to 26 years. What the study reported, not specific to this receptor: The control group was slightly older than the multiple sclerosis patient group. When samples were clustered directly using the F measure, samples prepared in the same batch co-clustered strongly, which prompted a batch-effect correction. Multiple sclerosis patients had significantly lower normalized Chao1 diversity than controls, a result that suggests substantial peripheral T-cell clonal expansion.

TCR beta repertoires were profiled from peripheral blood of roughly 13 young patients with multiple sclerosis to demonstrate the VDJtools post-analysis software. The multiple sclerosis patients were children and adolescents between roughly 6 and 15 years of age. Library preparation used PCR. TCRdb shows the sequencer as Illumina HiSeq 2500. Unique molecular identifiers were incorporated into TCR beta cDNA libraries to reduce PCR and sequencing biases. Per 1 to 10 million input T cells, roughly 500,000 cDNA molecules were obtained, such that each molecule approximated one T cell. Patient libraries were prepared and sequenced with the same protocol used for the earlier healthy control dataset. Samples belonging to the same batch were prepared together, multiplexed and sequenced on a shared HiSeq lane. Per the source publication's procedure: MIGEC handled the raw barcoded reads, throwing out single-read molecular identifier groups before consensus assembly and CDR3 extraction. Clonotype tables were post-analysed with VDJtools, normalizing diversity by down-sampling all datasets to the smallest sample size. In repertoire overlap clustering, CDR3 amino acid sequences, but not nucleotide sequences, were matched to correct batch-related cross-sample contamination. TCRdb redid the processing of the public reads, applying fastp at Q25 and MiXCR, and retained in-frame beta chains. Each CDR3 protein gets just one entry, which takes the most common genes and DNA from the rows behind it. The V and J calls were not made by the authors but by TCRdb's processing. Here the sample has 700,000 to 900,000 distinct CDR3 sequences; just over 45% occur a single time. The biggest ten clones account for approximately 5% of the sample.

This sequence was found in a girl aged 10 to 17 with multiple sclerosis. Source material: blood.

Read as DNA, the sequence is TGTGCCAGCAGCTCGGACCGGATTCAAAAAAACATTCAGTACTTC. Translated, this is CASSSDRIQKNIQYF. The chain is assembled from TRBV5-6 and TRBJ2-4, with the D gene call left open. V is cut by 3 bases and J by 4 bases, and the space between the germline ends is 14 bases. Taken from cysteine to phenylalanine, the CDR3 has 15 residues. Just the 45-base CDR3 DNA is kept, in frame starting at base 1. The germline V gene encodes CDR1 SGHDT and CDR2 YYEEEE.